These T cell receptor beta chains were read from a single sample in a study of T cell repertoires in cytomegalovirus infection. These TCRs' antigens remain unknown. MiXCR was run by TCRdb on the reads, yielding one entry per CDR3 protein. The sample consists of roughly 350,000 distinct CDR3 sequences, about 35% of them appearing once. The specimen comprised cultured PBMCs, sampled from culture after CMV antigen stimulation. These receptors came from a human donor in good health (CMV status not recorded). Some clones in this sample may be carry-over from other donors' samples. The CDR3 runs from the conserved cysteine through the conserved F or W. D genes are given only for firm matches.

CASSPPGVNNEQFF	TRBV7-9	TRBJ2-1	.
CASSQPRRGSNEKLFF	TRBV4-3	TRBJ1-4	.
CSAIHLTVNTEAFF	TRBV20-1	TRBJ1-1	.
CASGADQDSNQPQHF	TRBV2	TRBJ1-5	.
CASSLIHGTGVYNEQFF	TRBV27	TRBJ2-1	TRBD1
CASSLSAAMNTEAFF	TRBV7-2	TRBJ1-1	.
CASRAFTGTANQPQHF	TRBV19	TRBJ1-5	TRBD1
CASSLRGYSNQPQHF	TRBV7-2	TRBJ1-5	.
CASSSSGRGGQNIQYF	TRBV6-6	TRBJ2-4	TRBD2
CASSYSKFHNEQFF	TRBV6-6	TRBJ2-1	.
CASSLKAGPSGNTQYF	TRBV7-3	TRBJ2-3	.
CSATDSPNEKLFF	TRBV20-1	TRBJ1-4	.